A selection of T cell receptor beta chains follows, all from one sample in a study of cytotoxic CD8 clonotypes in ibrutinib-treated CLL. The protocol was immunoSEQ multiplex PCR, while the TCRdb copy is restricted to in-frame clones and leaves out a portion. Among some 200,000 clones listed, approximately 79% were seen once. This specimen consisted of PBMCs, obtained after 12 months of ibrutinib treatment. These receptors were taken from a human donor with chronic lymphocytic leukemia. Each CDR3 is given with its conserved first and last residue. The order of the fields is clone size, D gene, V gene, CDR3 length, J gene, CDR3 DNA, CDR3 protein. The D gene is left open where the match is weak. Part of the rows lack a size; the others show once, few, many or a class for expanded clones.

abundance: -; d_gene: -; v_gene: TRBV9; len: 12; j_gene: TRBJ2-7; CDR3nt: TGTGCCAGCAGCGTACAGGGTGGCGAGCAGTACTTC; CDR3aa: CASSVQGGEQYF
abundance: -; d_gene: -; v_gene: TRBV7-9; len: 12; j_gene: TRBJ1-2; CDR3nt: TGTGCCAGCAGAGGGGATAAGAGTGGCTACACCTTC; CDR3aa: CASRGDKSGYTF
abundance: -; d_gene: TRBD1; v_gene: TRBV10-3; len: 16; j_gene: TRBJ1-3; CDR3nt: TGTGCCATCGGCGCCGGGACAGGGGTCTCTGGAAACACCATATATTTT; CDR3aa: CAIGAGTGVSGNTIYF
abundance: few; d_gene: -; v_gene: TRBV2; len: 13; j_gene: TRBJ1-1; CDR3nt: TGTGCCAGCAGATGGGACCCGAACACTGAAGCTTTCTTT; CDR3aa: CASRWDPNTEAFF
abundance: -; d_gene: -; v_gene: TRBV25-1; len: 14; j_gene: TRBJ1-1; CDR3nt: TGTGCCAGCAGGGCTGATAAGGGGTGGACTGAAGCTTTCTTT; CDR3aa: CASRADKGWTEAFF
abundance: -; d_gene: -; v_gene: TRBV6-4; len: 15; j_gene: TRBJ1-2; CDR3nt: TGTGCCAGCAGTGACTCGCCCTTTGACGGAAGGAGCTACACCTTC; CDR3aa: CASSDSPFDGRSYTF
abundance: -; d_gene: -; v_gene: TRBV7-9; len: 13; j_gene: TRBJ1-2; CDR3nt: TGTGCCAGCAGCTTATATAGTCGGCAAGGCTACACCTTC; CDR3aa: CASSLYSRQGYTF
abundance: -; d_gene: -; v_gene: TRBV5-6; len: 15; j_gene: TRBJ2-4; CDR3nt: TGTGCCAGCAGCTTGGGAACCATAGCCAAAAACATTCAGTACTTC; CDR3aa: CASSLGTIAKNIQYF
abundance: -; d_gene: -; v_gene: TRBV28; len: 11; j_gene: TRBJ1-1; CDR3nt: TGTGCCAGCAGTTTACGAATTGAAGCTTTCTTT; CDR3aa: CASSLRIEAFF
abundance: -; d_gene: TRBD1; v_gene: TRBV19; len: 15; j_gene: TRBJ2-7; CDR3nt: TGTGCCAGTAGCGCATATGGGGACAGTTCCTACGAGCAGTACTTC; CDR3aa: CASSAYGDSSYEQYF
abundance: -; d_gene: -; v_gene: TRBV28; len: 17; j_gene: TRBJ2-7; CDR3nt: TGTGCCAGCAGTTTACCGCTTTTAGACACAGGTTCCTACGAGCAGTACTTC; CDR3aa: CASSLPLLDTGSYEQYF
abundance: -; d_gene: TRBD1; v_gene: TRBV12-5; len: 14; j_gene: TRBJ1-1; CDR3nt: TGTGCTAGTGGTTGGGACAGGGGGAACACTGAAGCTTTCTTT; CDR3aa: CASGWDRGNTEAFF
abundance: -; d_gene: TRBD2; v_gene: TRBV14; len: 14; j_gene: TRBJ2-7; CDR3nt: TGTGCCAGCAGCCAAGATTGGGGGGGCTACGAGCAGTACTTC; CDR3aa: CASSQDWGGYEQYF
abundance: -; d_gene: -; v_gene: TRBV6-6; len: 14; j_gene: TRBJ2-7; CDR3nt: TGTGCCAGCAACGATGATCCAAGAGGCTACGAGCAGTACTTC; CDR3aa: CASNDDPRGYEQYF
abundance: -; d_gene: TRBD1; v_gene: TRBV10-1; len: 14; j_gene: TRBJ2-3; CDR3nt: TGCGCCAGCAGCTGGGACAGGGTCACAGATACGCAGTATTTT; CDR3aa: CASSWDRVTDTQYF
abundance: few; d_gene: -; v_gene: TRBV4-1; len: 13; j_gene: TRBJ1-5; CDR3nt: TGCGCCAGCAGCCAAGCAACTTTTCAGCCCCAGCATTTT; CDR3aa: CASSQATFQPQHF
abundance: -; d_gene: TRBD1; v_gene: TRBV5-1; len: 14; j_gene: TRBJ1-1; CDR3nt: TGCGCCAGCTCGCGGACAGGGGAGAACTATGAAGCTTTCTTT; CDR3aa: CASSRTGENYEAFF
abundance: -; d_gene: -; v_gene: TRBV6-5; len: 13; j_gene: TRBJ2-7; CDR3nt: TGTGCCAGCAGTAGTCAAGGGGACTACGAGCAGTACTTC; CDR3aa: CASSSQGDYEQYF
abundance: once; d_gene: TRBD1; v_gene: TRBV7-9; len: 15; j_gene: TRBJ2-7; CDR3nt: TGTGCCAGCAGCCCCCGGACAGGGAGCTCCTACGAGCAGTACTTC; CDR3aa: CASSPRTGSSYEQYF
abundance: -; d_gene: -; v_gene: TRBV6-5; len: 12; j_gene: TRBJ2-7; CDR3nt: TGTGCCAGCAGTTCGTTAGCTCTCGAGCAGTACTTC; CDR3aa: CASSSLALEQYF
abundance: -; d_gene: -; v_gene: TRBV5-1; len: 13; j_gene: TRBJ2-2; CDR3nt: TGCGCCAGCAGCCAGGGTAACACCGGGGAGCTGTTTTTT; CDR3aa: CASSQGNTGELFF
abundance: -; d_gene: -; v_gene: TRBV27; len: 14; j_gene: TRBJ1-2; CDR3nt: TGTGCCAGCAGTCCCGGGAACGTTAACTATGGCTACACCTTC; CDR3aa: CASSPGNVNYGYTF
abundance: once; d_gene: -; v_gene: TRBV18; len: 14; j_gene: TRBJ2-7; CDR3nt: TGTGCCAGCTCATCGGGGGACAGTGCCTACGAGCAGTACTTC; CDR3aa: CASSSGDSAYEQYF
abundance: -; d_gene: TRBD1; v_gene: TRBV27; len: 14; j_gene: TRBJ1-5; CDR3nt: TGTGCCAGCAGTCCGGGACAGGGTGATCAGCCCCAGCATTTT; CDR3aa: CASSPGQGDQPQHF
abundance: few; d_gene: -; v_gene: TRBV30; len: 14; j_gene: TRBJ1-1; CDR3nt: TGTGCCTGGAGTGTATCTGGGTGGGTCACTGAAGCTTTCTTT; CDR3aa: CAWSVSGWVTEAFF
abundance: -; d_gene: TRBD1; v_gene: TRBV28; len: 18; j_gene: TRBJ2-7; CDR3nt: TGTGCCAGCAGCTCAACCCGGGACAGGGCTGAAGACTCCTACGAGCAGTACTTC; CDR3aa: CASSSTRDRAEDSYEQYF
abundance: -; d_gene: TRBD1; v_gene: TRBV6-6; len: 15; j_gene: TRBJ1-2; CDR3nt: TGTGCCAGCAGTCGCGTGGACAGGGTAAACTATGGCTACACCTTC; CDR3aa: CASSRVDRVNYGYTF
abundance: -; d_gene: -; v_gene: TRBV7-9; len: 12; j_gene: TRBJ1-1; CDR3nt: TGTGCCAGCAGCATAAAAGAGGCTGAAGCTTTCTTT; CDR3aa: CASSIKEAEAFF
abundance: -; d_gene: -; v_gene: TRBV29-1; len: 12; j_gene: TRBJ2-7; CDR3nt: TGCAGCGCCCGACAGGACTCCTACGAGCAGTACTTC; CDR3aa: CSARQDSYEQYF
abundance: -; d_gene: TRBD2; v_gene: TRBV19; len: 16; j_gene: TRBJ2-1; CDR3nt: TGTGCCAGTAGTATAGGCGGGAGGGCCTTGTACAATGAGCAGTTCTTC; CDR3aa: CASSIGGRALYNEQFF
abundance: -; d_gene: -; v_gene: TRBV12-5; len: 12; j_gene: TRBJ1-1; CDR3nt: TGTGCTAGTGGTTTGATGAACACTGAAGCTTTCTTT; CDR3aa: CASGLMNTEAFF
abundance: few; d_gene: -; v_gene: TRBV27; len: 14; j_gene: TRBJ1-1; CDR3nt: TGTGCCAGCAGTTTATTAAGTCAGAACACTGAAGCTTTCTTT; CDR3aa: CASSLLSQNTEAFF
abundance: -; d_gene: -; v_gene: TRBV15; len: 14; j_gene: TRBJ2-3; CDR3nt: TGTGCCACCAGCAGAGAGGGGAGCACAGATACGCAGTATTTT; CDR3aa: CATSREGSTDTQYF
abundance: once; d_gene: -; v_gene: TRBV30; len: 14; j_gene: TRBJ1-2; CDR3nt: TGTGCCTGGAGTGTAGCCGGAGGGGACTATGGCTACACCTTC; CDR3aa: CAWSVAGGDYGYTF
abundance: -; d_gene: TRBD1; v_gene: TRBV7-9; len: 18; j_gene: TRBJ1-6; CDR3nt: TGTGCCAGCAGCCCACACACCCTCCCGGGACAGGGAGATTTTTCCCTCCACTTT; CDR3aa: CASSPHTLPGQGDFSLHF
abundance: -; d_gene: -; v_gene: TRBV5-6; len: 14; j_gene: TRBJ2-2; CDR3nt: TGTGCCAGCAGCAGGATGTCGAACACCGGGGAGCTGTTTTTT; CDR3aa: CASSRMSNTGELFF
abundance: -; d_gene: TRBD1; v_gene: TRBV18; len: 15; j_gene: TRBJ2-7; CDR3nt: TGTGCCAGCTCACCATCGCCAGGGGGCTCCTACGAGCAGTACTTC; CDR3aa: CASSPSPGGSYEQYF
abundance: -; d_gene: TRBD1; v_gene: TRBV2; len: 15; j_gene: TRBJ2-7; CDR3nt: TGTGCCAGCAGACCTACCGACAGGGTGGGTGGCGAGCAGTACTTC; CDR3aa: CASRPTDRVGGEQYF
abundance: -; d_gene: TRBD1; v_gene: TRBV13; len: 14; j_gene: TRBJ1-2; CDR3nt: TGTGCCAGCAGCTTAGTAGGAGACAGGGTTGGCTACACCTTC; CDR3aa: CASSLVGDRVGYTF
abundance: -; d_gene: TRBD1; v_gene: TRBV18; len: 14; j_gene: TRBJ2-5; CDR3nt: TGTGCCAGCTCACCAGTCGGACAGGGAGAGACCCAGTACTTC; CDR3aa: CASSPVGQGETQYF
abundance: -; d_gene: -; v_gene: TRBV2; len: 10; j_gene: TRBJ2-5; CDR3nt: TGTGCAGGAGGGGAGGAGACCCAGTACTTC; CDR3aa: CAGGEETQYF
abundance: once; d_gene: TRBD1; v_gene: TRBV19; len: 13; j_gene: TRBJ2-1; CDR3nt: TGTGCCAGCTGGGACAGGGGAAAGGATGAGCAGTTCTTC; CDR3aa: CASWDRGKDEQFF